The clone carrying this TCR beta chain showed up just a few times. This CDR3 is built from 14 residues. Germline CDR1 reads KGHSH; CDR2 reads LQKENI. Trimming took off 1 base at V and 7 bases at J, with 11 bases between the two ends. These data come from a study of blood T cell repertoires in COVID-19. Measured with immunoSEQ multiplex PCR; TCRdb has only the in-frame clones, and not every one. This table has 100,000 to 150,000 clones, 65% to 90% appearing once. The sequence was collected from a human donor in a cohort sampled during active COVID-19. The V call is TRBV18, the J call TRBJ1-5; D is undetermined. Sequenced sample: peripheral blood. The CDR3 reads CASSPLVTEQPQHF. The CDR3 nucleotides read TGTGCCAGCTCACCACTAGTGACTGAACAGCCCCAGCATTTT.